These T cell receptor beta chains were read from a single sample in a study of post-analysis software for immune sequencing data. TCRdb re-called the PCR reads through MiXCR, storing one row per CDR3 protein. The sample consists of approximately 460,000 distinct CDR3 sequences, 45% of them appearing once. The source material was blood. The receptors were gathered from a girl aged 10 to 17 with multiple sclerosis. The CDR3 runs from the conserved cysteine through the conserved F or W. The order of the fields is V gene, D gene, J gene, clone size, CDR3 DNA, CDR3 protein. A D gene is named only where the DNA matches it firmly. Size values are once, few and many counts, or a class for expanded clones, and some rows have none.

>TRBV12-3/TRBV12-4|.|TRBJ2-3|few
TGTGCCAGCCTAGCTTTGAATACGCAGTATTTT
CASLALNTQYF
>TRBV20-1|.|TRBJ1-1|.
TGCAGTGCTAGTACTTTCTACAAAGCAACTGAAGCTTTCTTT
CSASTFYKATEAFF
>TRBV20-1|TRBD1|TRBJ1-5|few
TGCAGTGCTGCGGGACAGAGGAACAATCAGCCCCAGCATTTT
CSAAGQRNNQPQHF
>TRBV10-3|.|TRBJ1-1|few
TGTGCCATCAGTGAGTCGAAGGGGCGGGTAACTGAAGCTTTCTTT
CAISESKGRVTEAFF
>TRBV7-9|.|TRBJ2-5|.
TGTGCCAGCAGCAACCGACAGGAGCCAAGAGAGCAGTACTTC
CASSNRQEPREQYF
>TRBV4-1|.|TRBJ1-2|.
TGCGCCAGCAGCCAAGTTGCAGGGGCATCTGGTGGCTACACCTTC
CASSQVAGASGGYTF
>TRBV20-1|TRBD2|TRBJ2-7|.
TGCAGTGCTAGGGCGATCGGCGGGAGGAGGAGCCACGAGCAGTACTTC
CSARAIGGRRSHEQYF
>TRBV12-3/TRBV12-4|.|TRBJ2-5|.
TGTGCCAGCACTCTAGAGGGTCGGAGAGGAGAGACCCAGTACTTC
CASTLEGRRGETQYF
>TRBV7-2|.|TRBJ2-1|.
TGTGCCAGCAGCTTAGTCGGAGCGACCTACAATGAGCAGTTCTTC
CASSLVGATYNEQFF
>TRBV7-6|.|TRBJ2-7|.
TGTGCCAGCAGCTTAGGTAGCGAGTACTACGAGCAGGACTTC
CASSLGSEYYEQDF
>TRBV28|TRBD2|TRBJ2-7|.
TGTGCCAGCAGTTCCGGGACTAGAGGCTACGAGCAGTACTTC
CASSSGTRGYEQYF
>TRBV5-1|TRBD1|TRBJ1-2|.
TGCGCCAGCAGCCCTCTCCGGGACAGGGGGCCCAAGGCTAACTATGGCTACACCTTC
CASSPLRDRGPKANYGYTF
>TRBV7-9|TRBD2|TRBJ2-1|.
TGTGCCAGCAGCTTTCCGCAGGAAGCTAGCGGAGACAATGAGCAGTTCTTC
CASSFPQEASGDNEQFF
>TRBV7-3|TRBD2|TRBJ2-1|.
TGTGCCAGCAGCTCCAGGACACCTTCTAGCGGAGAATACTACAATGAGCAGTTCTTC
CASSSRTPSSGEYYNEQFF
>TRBV5-1|.|TRBJ2-7|many
TGCGCCAGCAGCCCTAGAACAGGCTCGCTCGAGCAGTACTTC
CASSPRTGSLEQYF
>TRBV20-1|TRBD2|TRBJ2-1|.
TGCAGTGCTAGAGATGCAGGGCTAGCGGGGATGTACAATGAGCCGTTCTTC
CSARDAGLAGMYNEPFF
>TRBV7-8|TRBD1|TRBJ1-2|.
TGTGCCAGCAGCCGAAAACCCGCCATCGGGACAGACTATGGCTACACCTTC
CASSRKPAIGTDYGYTF
>TRBV12-3/TRBV12-4|TRBD1|TRBJ2-7|.
TGTGCCAGCAGCACGGGACAGGGCCAGTACTTC
CASSTGQGQYF
>TRBV7-2|.|TRBJ1-4|once
TGTGCCAGCAGCCCGACCCCGGCTAATGAAAAACTGTTTTTT
CASSPTPANEKLFF
>TRBV6-5|.|TRBJ1-2|.
TGTGCCAGCAGTTCCCCCAGTAAACCCTATGGCAACACCTTC
CASSSPSKPYGNTF
>TRBV20-1|.|TRBJ1-4|few
TGCAGTGCGCTGGACAGCCGGAATGAAAAACTGTTTTTT
CSALDSRNEKLFF
>TRBV20-1|TRBD2|TRBJ2-1|many
TGCAGTGCTAGAGACCGGGGTAGCGGGAATCCCTACAATGAGCAGTTCTTC
CSARDRGSGNPYNEQFF
>TRBV29-1|.|TRBJ2-6|.
TGCAGCGTTGAAGTGGGGTCTGGGGCCAACGTCCTGACTTTC
CSVEVGSGANVLTF
>TRBV7-2|.|TRBJ2-5|few
TGTGCCAGCAGCTTGGAGAGGCAAGAGACCCAGTACTTC
CASSLERQETQYF
>TRBV6-6|TRBD2|TRBJ2-7|.
TGTGCCAGCAGTTCGGGACTAGCGGATCCCTACGAGCAGTACTTC
CASSSGLADPYEQYF
>TRBV6-2/TRBV6-3|.|TRBJ1-2|.
TGTGCCAGCAGTTACAACTACTATGGCTACACCTTC
CASSYNYYGYTF
>TRBV28|.|TRBJ2-1|.
TGTGCCAGCAGTTTAGGCGGCGGGACCGAGGCCTCCTACAATGAGCAGTTCTTC
CASSLGGGTEASYNEQFF
>TRBV10-1|.|TRBJ2-1|few
TGCGCCAGCAGTAGGGACGCAAGGGTGGGGAATGAGCAGTTCTTC
CASSRDARVGNEQFF
>TRBV10-3|TRBD1|TRBJ1-5|.
TGTGCCATCGGGACAGGGGATAGCAATCAGCCCCAGCATTTT
CAIGTGDSNQPQHF
>TRBV6-6|.|TRBJ2-3|few
TGTGCCAGCAGTTACTCGGAGGATACGCAGTATTTT
CASSYSEDTQYF
>TRBV5-5|.|TRBJ1-5|.
TGTGCCAGCAGCTTGGAAGATTCGAGGTTTAGCAATCAGCCCCAGCATTTT
CASSLEDSRFSNQPQHF
>TRBV4-2|.|TRBJ2-7|few
TGTGCCAGCAGCCCTGTAGGCCGGCAGGGCGAGCAGTACTTC
CASSPVGRQGEQYF
>TRBV18|TRBD1|TRBJ1-1|.
TGTGCCAGCTCAGTAGCCCTGACAGGGGCGAACACTGAAGCTTTCTTT
CASSVALTGANTEAFF
>TRBV30|.|TRBJ2-7|.
TGTGCCTGGAGAAAGACGGTTTCCTACGAGCAGTACTTC
CAWRKTVSYEQYF
>TRBV6-6|.|TRBJ2-7|.
TGTGCCAGCAGTCAGTCGGACCGACCGGACGAGCAGTACTTC
CASSQSDRPDEQYF
>TRBV5-1|TRBD2|TRBJ2-5|.
TGCGCCAGCGCTGGGGGACTAGCGGGAGGAAGAGAGACCCAGTACTTC
CASAGGLAGGRETQYF
>TRBV20-1|.|TRBJ1-2|once
TGCAGTGCAGGTCTGGAGCCCGGGGGCTACACCTTC
CSAGLEPGGYTF
>TRBV20-1|.|TRBJ2-3|.
TGCAGTGCCGCCGGATTAGGGAGCCCTAGCACAGATACGCAGTATTTT
CSAAGLGSPSTDTQYF
>TRBV6-2/TRBV6-3|TRBD2|TRBJ2-7|.
TGTGCCAGCAGTTCGGCCGGGACTAGCGGGAGCCTATACGAGCAGTACTTC
CASSSAGTSGSLYEQYF
>TRBV7-3|.|TRBJ2-1|.
TGTGCCAGCAGCTTAAGTGGCGCAGGGGAGGAAACCCAGTTCTTC
CASSLSGAGEETQFF
>TRBV4-1|.|TRBJ1-4|few
TGCGCCAGCAGCCATATAGAGGCGGCAACTAATGAAAAACTGTTTTTT
CASSHIEAATNEKLFF
>TRBV28|TRBD1|TRBJ1-2|.
TGTGCCAGCAGAGGCGGACAGGGTGATTGGTATGGCTACACCTTC
CASRGGQGDWYGYTF